The rows below give T cell receptor beta chains drawn from one sample of a study of Graves' ophthalmopathy and Graves' hyperthyroidism. TCRdb processed the multiplex PCR reads anew with MiXCR; each CDR3 protein has one entry. The repertoire holds around 670,000 distinct CDR3 sequences, 35% to 50% seen once, with 35% to 55% in the top ten. The sequencing sample was made of peripheral blood. These receptors all stem from an adult man with Graves' ophthalmopathy. Both conserved end residues are part of each CDR3. A D gene is named only where the DNA matches it firmly. Where a row states a size, it is once, few, many or the class of an expanded clone; other rows omit it.

d_gene: .; v_gene: TRBV29-1; abundance: .; j_gene: TRBJ1-2; CDR3aa: CSSMRTAYYGYTF; CDR3nt: TGCAGCTCAATGCGGACAGCCTACTATGGCTACACCTTC
d_gene: .; v_gene: TRBV7-2; abundance: .; j_gene: TRBJ1-2; CDR3aa: CASSLGDHYGYTF; CDR3nt: TGTGCCAGCAGCTTGGGGGACCACTATGGCTACACCTTC
d_gene: .; v_gene: TRBV7-3; abundance: few; j_gene: TRBJ2-2; CDR3aa: CASSLNRVTGELFF; CDR3nt: TGTGCCAGCAGCTTAAACAGAGTAACCGGGGAGCTGTTTTTT
d_gene: .; v_gene: TRBV9; abundance: .; j_gene: TRBJ1-2; CDR3aa: CASSVGPDSRTNYGYTF; CDR3nt: TGTGCCAGCAGCGTAGGTCCCGATAGTAGGACAAACTATGGCTACACCTTC
d_gene: .; v_gene: TRBV25-1; abundance: .; j_gene: TRBJ2-7; CDR3aa: CASSDREWPYEQYF; CDR3nt: TGTGCCAGCAGTGACCGGGAGTGGCCCTACGAGCAGTACTTC
d_gene: .; v_gene: TRBV4-1; abundance: once; j_gene: TRBJ1-3; CDR3aa: CASSHPSEGDSGNTIYF; CDR3nt: TGCGCCAGCAGCCACCCGAGCGAGGGGGACTCTGGAAACACCATATATTTT
d_gene: .; v_gene: TRBV15; abundance: many; j_gene: TRBJ2-5; CDR3aa: CATSRGQKTQYF; CDR3nt: TGTGCCACCAGCAGAGGACAGAAGACCCAGTACTTC
d_gene: TRBD2; v_gene: TRBV24-1; abundance: many; j_gene: TRBJ2-6; CDR3aa: CATSDSSGRPGANVLTF; CDR3nt: TGTGCCACCAGTGATTCGAGCGGGAGGCCTGGGGCCAACGTCCTGACTTTC
d_gene: .; v_gene: TRBV15; abundance: .; j_gene: TRBJ2-3; CDR3aa: CATGHRTDTQYF; CDR3nt: TGTGCCACCGGACACCGCACAGATACGCAGTATTTT
d_gene: TRBD1; v_gene: TRBV24-1; abundance: .; j_gene: TRBJ1-5; CDR3aa: CASSPRTGAHQPQHF; CDR3nt: TGTGCCAGCAGCCCTAGGACAGGGGCGCATCAGCCCCAGCATTTT
d_gene: TRBD1; v_gene: TRBV15; abundance: .; j_gene: TRBJ2-3; CDR3aa: CATSRTGTEFRDTQYF; CDR3nt: TGTGCCACCAGCAGAACCGGGACAGAGTTCAGGGATACGCAGTATTTT
d_gene: TRBD1; v_gene: TRBV19; abundance: few; j_gene: TRBJ2-7; CDR3aa: CASSTGGAILVGVPYEQYF; CDR3nt: TGTGCCAGTAGTACAGGGGGCGCGATTCTAGTTGGAGTACCTTACGAGCAGTACTTC
d_gene: .; v_gene: TRBV7-9; abundance: .; j_gene: TRBJ2-5; CDR3aa: CSSSSYFGDQETQYF; CDR3nt: TGTTCCAGCAGCTCGTACTTTGGGGACCAAGAGACCCAGTACTTC
d_gene: .; v_gene: TRBV5-6; abundance: few; j_gene: TRBJ2-5; CDR3aa: CASSLSYGRETQYF; CDR3nt: TGTGCCAGCAGCTTGTCTTACGGGCGGGAGACCCAGTACTTC
d_gene: .; v_gene: TRBV7-9; abundance: .; j_gene: TRBJ2-5; CDR3aa: CASSKGNSPWETQYF; CDR3nt: TGTGCCAGCAGCAAGGGTAATTCACCCTGGGAGACCCAGTACTTC
d_gene: .; v_gene: TRBV2; abundance: .; j_gene: TRBJ1-5; CDR3aa: CASSRIGVGQPQHF; CDR3nt: TGTGCCAGCAGTCGTATCGGGGTGGGTCAGCCCCAGCATTTT